This T cell receptor (beta chain) was found in a study of patients and donors after allogeneic stem cell transplantation. CDR3 length equals 14 residues. V dropped 3 bases and J dropped 2 bases, with 11 bases sitting between them. CDR1 is SGHRS, CDR2 YFSETQ, per germline. The table lists this clonotype with a few counts. Using its own MiXCR run on the RT-PCR reads, TCRdb lists one record per CDR3 protein. Of approximately 150,000 distinct CDR3 sequences in the sample, over 30% were seen once. This TCR derives from a human donor who was either an allogeneic HSCT recipient or a stem cell or donor lymphocyte infusion donor (not recorded which). It is not recorded whose cells these are; they may come from a transplant donor. The sequenced sample was blood, either unsorted or a sorted T cell fraction (not recorded which). The chain joins TRBV5-1 to TRBJ1-1; weak D call: TRBD1 (5 bases). CDR3 nucleotides: TGCGCCAGCAGCTGGGGGGACGGCAACACTGAAGCTTTCTTT. Protein: CASSWGDGNTEAFF.